The subject of this entry is one T cell receptor (beta chain). The antigen this receptor binds is unknown. Base qualities are missing; no much larger clone stands one base away. The donors were healthy, HIV-negative adults with no recently reported acute infections or vaccinations. Every donor was a Caucasian adult residing in Nashville, Tennessee, USA. CD4+ T cells were enriched by magnetic negative selection, after which naive cells were positively selected on CD45RA and the negative fraction was taken as the memory subset. After blood collection by leukapheresis, PBMCs were isolated using Ficoll-Histopaque density gradient centrifugation and then cryopreserved in the vapor phase of liquid nitrogen. Analytical flow cytometry was used to check the purity and quantity of each magnetically sorted T cell population. Each sorted fraction had its genomic DNA isolated and then quantified by UV absorbance on a Nanodrop 2000c.

Using the deep immunoSEQ assay, multiplex PCR amplified TCR CDR3 regions from genomic DNA. Genomic DNA extracted from each cell subset was distributed evenly over all wells of several immunoSEQ 96-well plates, and each plate served as one replicate. For sorted subsets, each replicate PCR was loaded with 200 ng genomic DNA, equivalent to 32,000 or so T cell genomes. The purified libraries were quantified using a Qubit 3.0 fluorometer, sized with a Bioanalyzer 2100, and then quantified again using the KAPA Library Quantification kit. Every immunoSEQ 96-well plate was sequenced on a dedicated single-read 150-cycle Illumina NextSeq 550 flow cell. Turning to the authors' computational methods: Because the immunoSEQ output held only junctional sequences and lacked quality scores, the filtering could not match the filtering applied to full-length reads. Sequences were annotated with PyIR, a Python wrapper for IgBLAST v1.9, using IMGT germline references to assign V/J genes and CDR3. Any read was removed if the V/J assignment was weak (E-value above 1e-6), the CDR3 was missing, or the read contained stop codons, out-of-frame junctions, or ambiguous translated residues. A V3J clonotype was defined by an identical inferred V gene, J gene, and CDR3 amino acid sequence. The percentage overlap between two repertoires was calculated by dividing the number of shared unique clonotypes by the size of the smaller repertoire. Repertoire richness was assessed with RTK rarefaction, the Chao1 estimator, and Recon v2.1 estimates of unobserved clonotypes. Generation probabilities were computed with OLGA for all TCRbeta clonotypes obtained by the gDNA method from four donors. Sourced from immuneACCESS, this table was stored by TCRdb with only in-frame sequences that have V and J called. A share of the clones is absent; for the studies checked, an unresolved V gene accounts for under half, and the remainder has no known explanation. V, J and clone size reflect that table, while D and trimming were determined from the DNA. The sample has some 2,100,000 clones on record, around 95% of them singletons. The ten largest account for less than 0.15% of the sample.

These data belong to a study of shared clonotypes between healthy human individuals (dated by TCRdb to 2018 to 2021). Study-wide context: The cohort comprised a couple of women and a few men aged 18 to 49 years. For each donor, CD4 naive and CD4 memory were each given three plates, CD8 naive was given two plates, and CD8 memory was given one plate. To estimate repertoire size and how much clonotypes are shared between individuals, the study performed deep sequencing of blood TCR repertoires from a handful of healthy adults. Different laboratories and diverse techniques were used to prepare libraries and sequence TCR repertoires, to increase sequencing depth and limit assay-specific biases. Per donor, leukapheresis produced somewhere between about 0.85 and 8.9 billion PBMCs. What the study reported, not specific to this receptor: Compared with non-shared clonotypes, the clonotypes found in all four sorted-subset donors had higher generation probabilities. Across a handful of donors, approximately 5% of naive CD4, roughly 3.5% of naive CD8, 2.3% of memory CD4, and 0.4% of memory CD8 clonotypes were shared. Sampling was restricted to blood, and TCR repertoires in tissues likely differ from the TCR repertoires found in blood. Because the study included only a small number of donors, the genetic and exposure-history diversity represented was limited. Incomplete sequencing was indicated by rarefaction of sorted-subset datasets, despite the large sequencing depth. Based on pairwise subsampling, the degree of clonotype sharing among donors was expected to be affected by sequencing depth. Naive subsets generally had larger estimated clonotype richness than memory subsets did.

The CDR3 numbers 17 residues from cysteine through phenylalanine. The read is trimmed to its CDR3 DNA, 51 bases read in frame from base 1. V loses 3 bases of germline sequence and J loses 0 bases, and the interval between the two ends is 18 bases. CDR1 and CDR2 are read off the germline V gene as KGHSH and LQKENI. The TCR comes from a man aged 18 to 30 in good health. The chain joins TRBV18 to TRBJ2-7; the D region is possibly TRBD1 or TRBD2, each matching across 5 bases. The specimen sequenced was naive CD4+ T cells sorted from blood. This sample's cell subset or site label indicates: CD45RA+ positively selected. The nucleotide sequence is TGTGCCAGCTCACCGTTATTGGGACGGGGCAGCTCCTACGAGCAGTACTTC. It encodes CASSPLLGRGSSYEQYF. The reference TRBV18 and TRBJ2-7 proteins fill in what lies around the CDR3, so the full variable domain reads NAGVMQNPRHLVRRRGQEARLRCSPMKGHSHVYWYRQLPEEGLKFMVYLQKENIIDESGMPKERFSAEFPKEGPSILRIQQVVRGDSAAYFCASSPLLGRGSSYEQYFGPGTRLTVT.